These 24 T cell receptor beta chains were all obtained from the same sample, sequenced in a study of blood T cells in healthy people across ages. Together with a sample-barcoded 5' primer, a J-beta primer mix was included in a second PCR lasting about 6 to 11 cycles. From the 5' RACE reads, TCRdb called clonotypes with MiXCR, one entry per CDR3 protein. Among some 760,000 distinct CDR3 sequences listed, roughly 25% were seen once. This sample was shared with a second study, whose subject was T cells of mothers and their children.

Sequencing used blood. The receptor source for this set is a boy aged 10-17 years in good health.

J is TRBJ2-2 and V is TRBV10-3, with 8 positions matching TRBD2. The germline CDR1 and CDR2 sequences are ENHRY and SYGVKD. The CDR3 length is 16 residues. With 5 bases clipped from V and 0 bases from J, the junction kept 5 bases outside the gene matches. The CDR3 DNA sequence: TGTGCCATCAGTCCTAGCGGGCGTACGAACACCGGGGAGCTGTTTTTT. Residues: CAISPSGRTNTGELFF.

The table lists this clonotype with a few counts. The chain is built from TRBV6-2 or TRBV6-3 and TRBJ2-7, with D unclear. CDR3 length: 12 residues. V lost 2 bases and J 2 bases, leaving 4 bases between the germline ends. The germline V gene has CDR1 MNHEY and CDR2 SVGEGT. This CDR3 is CASSYLPYEQYF. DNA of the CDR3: TGTGCCAGCAGTTACCTCCCCTACGAGCAGTACTTC.

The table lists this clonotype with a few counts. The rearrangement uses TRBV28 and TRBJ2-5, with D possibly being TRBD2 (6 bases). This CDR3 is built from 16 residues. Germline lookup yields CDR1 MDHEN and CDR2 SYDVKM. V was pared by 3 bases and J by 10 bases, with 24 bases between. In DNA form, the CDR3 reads TGTGCCAGCAGTTTCCCGGGGGAGCGGCGCAAGTGGGGCCAGTACTTC. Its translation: CASSFPGERRKWGQYF.

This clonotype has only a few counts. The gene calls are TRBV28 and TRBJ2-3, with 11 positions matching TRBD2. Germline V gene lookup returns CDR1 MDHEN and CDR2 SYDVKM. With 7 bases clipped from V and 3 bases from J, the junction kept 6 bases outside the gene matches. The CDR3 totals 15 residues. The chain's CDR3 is CASTTLAGATDTQYF. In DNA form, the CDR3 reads TGTGCCAGCACCACACTAGCGGGAGCGACAGATACGCAGTATTTT.

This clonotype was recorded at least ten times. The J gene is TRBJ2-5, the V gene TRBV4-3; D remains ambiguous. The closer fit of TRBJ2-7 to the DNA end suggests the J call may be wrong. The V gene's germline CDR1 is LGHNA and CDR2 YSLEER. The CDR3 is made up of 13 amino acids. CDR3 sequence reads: CASSQDKSYEQYF. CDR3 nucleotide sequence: TGCGCCAGCAGCCAAGATAAGTCCTACGAGCAGTACTTC.

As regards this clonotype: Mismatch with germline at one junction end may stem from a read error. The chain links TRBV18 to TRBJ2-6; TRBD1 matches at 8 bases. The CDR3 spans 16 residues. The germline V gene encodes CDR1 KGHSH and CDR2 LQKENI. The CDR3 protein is CASSRQGASGANVLTF. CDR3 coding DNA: TGTGCCAGCTCACGTCAGGGGGCCTCTGGGGCCAACGTCCTAACTTTC.

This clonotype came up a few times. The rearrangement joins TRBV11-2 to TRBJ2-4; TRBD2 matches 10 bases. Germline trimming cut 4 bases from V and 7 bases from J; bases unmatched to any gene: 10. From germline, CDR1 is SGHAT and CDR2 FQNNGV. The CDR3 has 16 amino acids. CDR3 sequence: CASSSLAGAVRNIQYF. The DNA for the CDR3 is TGTGCCAGCAGCTCTCTAGCGGGGGCGGTACGCAACATTCAGTACTTC. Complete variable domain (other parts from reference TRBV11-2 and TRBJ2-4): EAGVAQSPRYKIIEKRQSVAFWCNPISGHATLYWYQQILGQGPKLLIQFQNNGVVDDSQLPKDRFSAERLKGVDSTLKIQPAKLEDSAVYLCASSSLAGAVRNIQYFGAGTRLSVL.

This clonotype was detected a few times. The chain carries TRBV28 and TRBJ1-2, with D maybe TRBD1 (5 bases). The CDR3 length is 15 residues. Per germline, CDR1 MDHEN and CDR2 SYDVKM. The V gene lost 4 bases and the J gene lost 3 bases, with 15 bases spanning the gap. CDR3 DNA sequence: TGTGCCAGCAGTTCCCGGGGCCTAAGGGACTATGGCTACACCTTC. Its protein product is CASSSRGLRDYGYTF.

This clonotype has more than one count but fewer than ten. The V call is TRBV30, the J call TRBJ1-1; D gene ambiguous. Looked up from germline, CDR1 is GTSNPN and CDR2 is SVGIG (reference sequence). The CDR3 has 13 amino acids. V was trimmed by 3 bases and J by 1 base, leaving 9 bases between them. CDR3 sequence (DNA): TGTGCCTGGAGAGCCAGGAGGAACACTGAAGCTTTCTTT. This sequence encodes CAWRARRNTEAFF.

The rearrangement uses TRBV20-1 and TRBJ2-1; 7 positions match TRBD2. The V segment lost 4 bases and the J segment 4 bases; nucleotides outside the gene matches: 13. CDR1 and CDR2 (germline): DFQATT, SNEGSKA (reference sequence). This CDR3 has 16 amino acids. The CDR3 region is CSAKPSSGGLYNEQFF. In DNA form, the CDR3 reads TGCAGTGCTAAACCTAGCTCGGGGGGACTATACAATGAGCAGTTCTTC.

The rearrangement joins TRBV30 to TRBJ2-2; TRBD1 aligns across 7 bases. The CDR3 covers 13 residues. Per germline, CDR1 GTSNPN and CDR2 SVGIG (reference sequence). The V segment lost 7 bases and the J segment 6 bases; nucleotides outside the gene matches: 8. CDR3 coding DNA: TGTGCCTCCCGGACAGGCTGGTCCGGGGAGCTGTTTTTT. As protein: CASRTGWSGELFF.

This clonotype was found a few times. The CDR3 protein is CASSELAGAVGETQYF. CDR3 nucleotide sequence: TGTGCCAGCAGTGAACTAGCGGGGGCCGTGGGAGAGACCCAGTACTTC. This chain links TRBV2 with TRBJ2-5; 10 nucleotides align to TRBD2. The germline gives CDR1 SNHLY, CDR2 FYNNEI. This CDR3 has 16 amino acids. V shed 2 bases, J shed 4 bases, and the junction held 7 bases outside the gene matches.

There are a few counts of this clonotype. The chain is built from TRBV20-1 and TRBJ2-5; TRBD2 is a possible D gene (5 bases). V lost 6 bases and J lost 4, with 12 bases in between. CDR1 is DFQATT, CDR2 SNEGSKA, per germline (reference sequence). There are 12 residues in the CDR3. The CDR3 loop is CSAFGRGETQYF. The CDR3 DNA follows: TGCAGTGCCTTTGGACGGGGAGAGACCCAGTACTTC.

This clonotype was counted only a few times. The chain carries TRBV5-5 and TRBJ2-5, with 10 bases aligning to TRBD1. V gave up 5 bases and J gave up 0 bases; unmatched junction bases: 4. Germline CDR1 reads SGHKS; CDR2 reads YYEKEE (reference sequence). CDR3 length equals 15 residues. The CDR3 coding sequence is TGTGCCAGCAGATGGACAGGGGGTCACCAAGAGACCCAGTACTTC. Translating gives CASRWTGGHQETQYF.

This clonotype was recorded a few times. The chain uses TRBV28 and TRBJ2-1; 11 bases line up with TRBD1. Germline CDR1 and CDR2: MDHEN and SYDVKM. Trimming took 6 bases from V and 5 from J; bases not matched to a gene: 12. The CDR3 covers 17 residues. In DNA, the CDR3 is TGTGCCAGCAGCCATTCCGGGACAGGGGGTTTGAACAATGAGCAGTTCTTC. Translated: CASSHSGTGGLNNEQFF.

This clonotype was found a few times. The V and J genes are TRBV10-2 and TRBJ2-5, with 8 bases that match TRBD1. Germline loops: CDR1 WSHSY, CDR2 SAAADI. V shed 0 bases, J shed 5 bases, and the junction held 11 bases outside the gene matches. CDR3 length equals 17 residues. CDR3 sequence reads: CASSESRGRGRRETQYF. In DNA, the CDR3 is TGCGCCAGCAGTGAGTCGAGGGGCAGGGGGCGCAGGGAGACCCAGTACTTC.

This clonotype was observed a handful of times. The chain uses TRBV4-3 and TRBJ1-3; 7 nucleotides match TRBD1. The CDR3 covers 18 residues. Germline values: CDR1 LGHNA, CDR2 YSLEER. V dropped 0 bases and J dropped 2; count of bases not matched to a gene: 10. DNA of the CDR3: TGCGCCAGCAGCCAAGAATCGACAGGGCTCGCGCCTGGAAACACCATATATTTT. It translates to CASSQESTGLAPGNTIYF.

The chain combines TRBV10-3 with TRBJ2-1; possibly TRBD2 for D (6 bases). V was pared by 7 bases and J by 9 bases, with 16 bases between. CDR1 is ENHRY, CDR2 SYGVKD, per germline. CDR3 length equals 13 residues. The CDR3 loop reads CAITGTPDGEQFF. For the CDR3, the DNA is TGTGCCATCACCGGGACTCCGGACGGTGAGCAGTTCTTC.

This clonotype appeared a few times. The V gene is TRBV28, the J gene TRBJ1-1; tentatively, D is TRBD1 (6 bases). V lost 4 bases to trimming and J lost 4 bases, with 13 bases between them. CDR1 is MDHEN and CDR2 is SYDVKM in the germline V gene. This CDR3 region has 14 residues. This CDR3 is CASSWGLGATEAFF. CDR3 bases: TGTGCCAGCAGTTGGGGATTGGGGGCCACTGAAGCTTTCTTT.

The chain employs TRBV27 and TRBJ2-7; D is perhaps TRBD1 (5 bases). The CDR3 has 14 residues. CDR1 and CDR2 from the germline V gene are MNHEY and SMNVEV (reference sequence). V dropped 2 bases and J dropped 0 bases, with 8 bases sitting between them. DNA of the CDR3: TGTGCCAGCAGTTTACAGGGCTTCTCCTACGAGCAGTACTTC. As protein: CASSLQGFSYEQYF.

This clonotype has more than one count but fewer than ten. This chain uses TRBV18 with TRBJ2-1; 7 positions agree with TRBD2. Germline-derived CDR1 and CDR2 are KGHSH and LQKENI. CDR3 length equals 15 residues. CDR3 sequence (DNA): TGTGTTAATAACGGAGGGAGGGGTAATACGAGTGAGCAGTTCTTC. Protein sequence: CVNNGGRGNTSEQFF.

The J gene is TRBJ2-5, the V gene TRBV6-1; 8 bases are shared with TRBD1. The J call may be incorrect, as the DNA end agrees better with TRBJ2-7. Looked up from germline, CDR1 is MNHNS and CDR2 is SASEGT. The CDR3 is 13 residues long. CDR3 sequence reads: CASRGQATYEQYF. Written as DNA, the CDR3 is TGTGCCAGCAGGGGACAGGCGACCTACGAGCAGTACTTC.

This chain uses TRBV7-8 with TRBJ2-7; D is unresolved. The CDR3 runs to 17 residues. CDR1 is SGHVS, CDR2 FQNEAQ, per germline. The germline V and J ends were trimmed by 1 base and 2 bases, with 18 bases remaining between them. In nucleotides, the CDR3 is TGTGCCAGCAGCTTAGATATCTTGTTGACGGAAACCTACGAGCAGTACTTC. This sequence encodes CASSLDILLTETYEQYF.

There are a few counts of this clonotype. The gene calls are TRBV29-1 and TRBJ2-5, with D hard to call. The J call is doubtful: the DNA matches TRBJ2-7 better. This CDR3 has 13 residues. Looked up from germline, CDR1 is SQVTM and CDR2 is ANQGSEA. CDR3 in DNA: TGCAGCGTCGGTTCGGTTAGCTCCTACGAGCAGTACTTC. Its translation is CSVGSVSSYEQYF.